These 14 T cell receptor beta chains came from one sample sequenced in a study of OX40 agonist ivuxolimab in advanced cancers. The protocol was immunoSEQ multiplex PCR, while the TCRdb copy is restricted to in-frame clones and leaves out a portion. The profile shows about 50,000 clones, roughly 84% of them singletons. The starting material was CD4+ or CD8+ T cells sorted from blood, obtained in a trial of the OX40 agonist ivuxolimab. Receptor source: an adult with an advanced solid tumor such as melanoma, head and neck, liver or kidney cancer.

V is TRBV6-6 and J is TRBJ2-7; D gene ambiguous. The length of the CDR3 is 11 residues. V was cut by 4 bases and J by 5 bases, with 6 bases left in between. CDR1 and CDR2 from the germline V gene are MNHNY and SVGAGI (reference sequence). CDR3 DNA sequence: TGTGCCAGCAGTTTAGTGAACGAGCAGTACTTC. Protein product: CASSLVNEQYF.

This clone was detected a few times. The chain has TRBV10-3 and TRBJ2-2; D tentatively reads TRBD1 or TRBD2 (5 bases each). Per the germline V gene, CDR1 is ENHRY and CDR2 is SYGVKD. Trimming took 4 bases from V and 7 from J, leaving 13 bases between them. The CDR3 sequence is 14 residues long. CDR3 in amino acids: CAISVEGPGGELFF. CDR3 DNA sequence: TGTGCCATCAGTGTTGAGGGGCCTGGCGGGGAGCTGTTTTTT.

The chain combines TRBV28 with TRBJ1-6; weak D call: TRBD1 (6 bases). CDR3 size: 15 residues. V lost 3 bases and J lost 0, with 6 bases in between. Germline values: CDR1 MDHEN, CDR2 SYDVKM. As DNA, the CDR3 is TGTGCCAGCAGTTTCAGGGGCTCCTATAATTCACCCCTCCACTTT. This gives the protein CASSFRGSYNSPLHF.

This chain connects TRBV6-1 to TRBJ1-5, with D possibly matching TRBD1 (5 bases). CDR1 is MNHNS, CDR2 SASEGT, per germline. CDR3 length equals 13 residues. Trimming cost V 6 bases and J 8 bases, with 14 bases left between them. In DNA form, the CDR3 reads TGTGCCAGCAGGGGGGACCGGTCTGAGCCCCAGCATTTT. Its translation is CASRGDRSEPQHF.

V is TRBV15 and J is TRBJ1-1; D possibly corresponds to TRBD1 (5 bases). The CDR3 has 18 residues. Trimming pared 2 bases from V and 5 bases from J, leaving 24 bases between. Germline CDR1 LNHNV, CDR2 YYDKDF (reference sequence). The CDR3 DNA reads TGTGCCACCAGCAGACCGCAGGGAATACCCCTTTTAGGGACTGAAGCTTTCTTT. It translates to CATSRPQGIPLLGTEAFF.

This clone has just a few counts. The chain recombines TRBV2 with TRBJ2-3; possible D gene TRBD1, 5 bases. Trimming took off 1 base at V and 2 bases at J, with 13 bases between the two ends. The CDR3 length is 16 residues. From germline, CDR1 is SNHLY and CDR2 FYNNEI. The CDR3 sequence is CASSEGVRTNTDTQYF. The CDR3, as DNA: TGTGCCAGCAGTGAAGGGGTCAGGACAAACACAGATACGCAGTATTTT.

The rearrangement uses TRBV5-1 and TRBJ1-5; D is undetermined. The CDR3 sequence is 12 residues long. In germline, CDR1 is SGHRS, CDR2 YFSETQ. V was pared by 4 bases and J by 9 bases, with 11 bases between. The CDR3 loop is CASSAGEGPQHF. The CDR3 coding sequence is TGCGCCAGCAGCGCGGGCGAGGGGCCCCAGCATTTT.

Only one count was recorded for this clone. The CDR3 DNA sequence: TGTGCCAGCAGCGTAGGACAGGTTTCTCTTAACTATGGCTACACCTTC. Amino acid sequence: CASSVGQVSLNYGYTF. This chain links TRBV9 with TRBJ1-2; TRBD1 is a possible D gene (6 bases). V was clipped by 0 bases and J by 1 base, with 13 bases between them. There are 16 residues in the CDR3. Germline V gene data show CDR1 as SGDLS and CDR2 as YYNGEE.

Here the CDR3 reads CASSLGSIANYGYTF. Written as DNA, the CDR3 is TGCGCCAGCAGCTTGGGGTCTATAGCTAACTATGGCTACACCTTC. The chain links TRBV5-1 to TRBJ1-2; D gene ambiguous. Trimming removed 0 bases from V and 0 bases from J, with 9 bases in between. The CDR3 totals 15 residues. The germline V gene has CDR1 SGHRS and CDR2 YFSETQ.

The V call is TRBV10-3, the J call TRBJ2-3, with D maybe TRBD2 (5 bases). The germline V and J ends were trimmed by 4 bases and 3 bases, with 11 bases remaining between them. CDR1 ENHRY and CDR2 SYGVKD come from the germline V gene. The CDR3 is 14 amino acids. CDR3 in DNA: TGTGCCATCAGTGGGCTAGCTGAAACAGATACGCAGTATTTT. This gives the protein CAISGLAETDTQYF.

The chain links TRBV6-6 to TRBJ2-7; TRBD1 might be the D (7 bases). Trimming took 5 bases from V and 6 from J, leaving 14 bases between them. Germline V gene data show CDR1 as MNHNY and CDR2 as SVGAGI (reference sequence). The CDR3 has 13 amino acids. The CDR3 region is CASSILRGAEQYF. The DNA for the CDR3 is TGTGCCAGCAGTATACTCAGGGGGGCCGAGCAGTACTTC.

This CDR3 reads CASRGTAAGELFF. The DNA for the CDR3 is TGTGCCAGCAGGGGGACAGCCGCCGGGGAGCTGTTTTTT. The chain joins TRBV2 to TRBJ2-2, with 7 nucleotides matching TRBD1. V lost 6 bases to trimming and J lost 6 bases; unmatched junction nucleotides: 4. Germline values: CDR1 SNHLY, CDR2 FYNNEI. The CDR3 sequence is 13 residues long.

The chain recombines TRBV4-3 with TRBJ2-3; D perhaps matches TRBD2 (5 bases). The germline V and J ends were trimmed by 0 bases and 4 bases, with 17 bases remaining between them. CDR1 and CDR2 (germline): LGHNA, YSLEER. The CDR3 has 17 residues. CDR3 in amino acids: CASSQDRGTSFADTQYF. CDR3 nucleotide sequence: TGCGCCAGCAGCCAAGACCGGGGAACCTCCTTCGCAGATACGCAGTATTTT.

The chain couples TRBV6-1 to TRBJ1-5; possibly TRBD1 for D (5 bases). Trimming removed 7 bases at V and 6 bases at J, with 19 bases between. Per germline, CDR1 MNHNS and CDR2 SASEGT. CDR3 length equals 15 residues. CDR3 bases: TGTGCCAGCAAGAGCGTAACAGGTTTAGGTCAGCCCCAGCATTTT. The encoded protein is CASKSVTGLGQPQHF.